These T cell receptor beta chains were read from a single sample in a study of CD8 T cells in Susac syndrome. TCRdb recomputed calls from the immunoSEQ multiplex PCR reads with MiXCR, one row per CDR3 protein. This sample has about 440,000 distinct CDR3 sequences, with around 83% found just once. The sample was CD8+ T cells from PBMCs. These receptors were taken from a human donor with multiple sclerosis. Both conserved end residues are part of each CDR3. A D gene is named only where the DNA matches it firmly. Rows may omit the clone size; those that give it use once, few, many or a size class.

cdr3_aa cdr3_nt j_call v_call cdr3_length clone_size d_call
CASSSSPLLGETQYF TGTGCCAGCAGCTCATCCCCACTTTTAGGGGAGACCCAGTACTTC TRBJ2-5 TRBV7-7 15 NA NA
CASSEQGGETQYF TGTGCCAGCAGTGAGCAGGGAGGAGAGACCCAGTACTTC TRBJ2-5 TRBV27 13 NA NA
CASTEIGDTEAFF TGTGCCAGTACTGAAATCGGGGACACTGAAGCTTTCTTT TRBJ1-1 TRBV19 13 NA NA
CASSQGGRAQPQHF TGCGCCAGCAGCCAAGGTGGAAGGGCGCAGCCCCAGCATTTT TRBJ1-5 TRBV4-1 14 NA NA
CASTIGLAGVVPSYEQYF TGTGCCAGCACCATCGGACTAGCGGGAGTAGTCCCCTCCTACGAGCAGTACTTC TRBJ2-7 TRBV21-1 18 NA NA
CSVQEGIQTQYF TGCAGCGTTCAAGAGGGTATACAGACCCAGTACTTC TRBJ2-5 TRBV29-1 12 NA NA
CASSQELPWTGDSGSPLHF TGTGCCAGCAGCCAAGAGCTACCCTGGACAGGGGATTCGGGATCACCCCTCCACTTT TRBJ1-6 TRBV14 19 NA TRBD1
CSARDGPAEQYF TGCAGTGCTAGAGATGGTCCGGCCGAGCAGTACTTC TRBJ2-7 TRBV20-1 12 NA NA
CASSPPSVGSTKNTEAFF TGCGCCAGCAGCCCCCCGTCTGTAGGGTCTACAAAGAACACTGAAGCTTTCTTT TRBJ1-1 TRBV5-1 18 NA NA
CASSDSGGGRNEQFF TGTGCCAGCAGTGACTCGGGGGGGGGTAGGAATGAGCAGTTCTTC TRBJ2-1 TRBV6-4 15 NA TRBD2
CASSSKGGETDTQYF TGTGCCAGCAGCTCGAAGGGGGGAGAAACAGATACGCAGTATTTT TRBJ2-3 TRBV7-9 15 NA NA
CASSSDTQETQYF TGTGCCAGCAGTTCCGACACTCAAGAGACCCAGTACTTC TRBJ2-5 TRBV6-5 13 NA NA
CSARVTGAPNEQFF TGCAGTGCTAGAGTCACAGGAGCACCCAATGAGCAGTTCTTC TRBJ2-1 TRBV20-1 14 NA NA
CASSHPGDRGLDSYNEQFF TGTGCCAGCAGCCACCCCGGGGACAGGGGGTTGGACTCCTACAATGAGCAGTTCTTC TRBJ2-1 TRBV3-1 19 NA TRBD1
CSVEVRGDEQFF TGCAGCGTTGAAGTTCGCGGGGATGAGCAGTTCTTC TRBJ2-1 TRBV29-1 12 few NA
CSAPDWSGSFTEQFF TGCAGTGCTCCAGACTGGAGCGGGAGTTTTACTGAGCAGTTCTTC TRBJ2-1 TRBV20-1 15 NA TRBD2
CASSPLGGWDRDMNTEAFF TGTGCCAGCAGTCCGTTGGGAGGATGGGACAGGGACATGAACACTGAAGCTTTCTTT TRBJ1-1 TRBV28 19 NA TRBD1
CASSFMSEGEAFF TGTGCCAGCAGTTTCATGAGTGAGGGTGAAGCTTTCTTT TRBJ1-1 TRBV6-2/TRBV6-3 13 few NA